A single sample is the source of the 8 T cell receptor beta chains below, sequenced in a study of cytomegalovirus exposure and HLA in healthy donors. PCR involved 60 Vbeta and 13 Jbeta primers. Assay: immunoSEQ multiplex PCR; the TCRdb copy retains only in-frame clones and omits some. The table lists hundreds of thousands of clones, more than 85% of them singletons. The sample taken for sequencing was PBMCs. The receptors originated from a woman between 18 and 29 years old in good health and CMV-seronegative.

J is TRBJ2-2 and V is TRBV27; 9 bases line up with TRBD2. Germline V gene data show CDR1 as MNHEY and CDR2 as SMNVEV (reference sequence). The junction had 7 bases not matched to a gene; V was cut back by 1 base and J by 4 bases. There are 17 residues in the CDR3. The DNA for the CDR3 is TGTGCCAGCAGTTTATTACGCGCGGGAGGGAGCACCGGGGAGCTGTTTTTT. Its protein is CASSLLRAGGSTGELFF.

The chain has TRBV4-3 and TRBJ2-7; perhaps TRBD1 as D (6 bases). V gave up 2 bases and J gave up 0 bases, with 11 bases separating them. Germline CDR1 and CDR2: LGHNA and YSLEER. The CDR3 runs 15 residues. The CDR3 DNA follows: TGCGCCAGCAGCCAAACAGGGTCTAGCTCCTACGAGCAGTACTTC. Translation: CASSQTGSSSYEQYF.

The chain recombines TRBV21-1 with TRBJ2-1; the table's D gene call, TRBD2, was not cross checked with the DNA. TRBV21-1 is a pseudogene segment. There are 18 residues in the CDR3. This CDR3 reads CASSSTISGSVAYNEQFF. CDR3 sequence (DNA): TGTGCCAGCAGCTCAACCATTAGCGGGAGTGTAGCCTACAATGAGCAGTTCTTC.

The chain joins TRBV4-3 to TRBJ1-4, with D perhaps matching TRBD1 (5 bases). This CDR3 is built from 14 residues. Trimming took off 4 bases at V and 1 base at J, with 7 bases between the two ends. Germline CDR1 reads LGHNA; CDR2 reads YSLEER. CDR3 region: CASSPTVTNEKLFF. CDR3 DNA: TGCGCCAGCAGCCCGACAGTAACTAATGAAAAACTGTTTTTT.

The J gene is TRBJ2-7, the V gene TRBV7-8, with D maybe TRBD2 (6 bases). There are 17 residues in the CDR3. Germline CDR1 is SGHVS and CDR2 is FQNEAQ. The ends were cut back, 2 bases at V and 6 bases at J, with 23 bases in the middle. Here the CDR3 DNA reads TGTGCCAGCAGCTTACCAGCCCCCGCGGGAAGGGGAGGCGAGCAGTACTTC. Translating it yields CASSLPAPAGRGGEQYF.

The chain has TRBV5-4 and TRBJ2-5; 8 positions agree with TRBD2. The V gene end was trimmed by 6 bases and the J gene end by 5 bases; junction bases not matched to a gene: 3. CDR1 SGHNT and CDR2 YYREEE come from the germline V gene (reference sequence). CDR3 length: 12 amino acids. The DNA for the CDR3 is TGTGCCAGCAAACCGGGGGGGGAGACCCAGTACTTC. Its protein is CASKPGGETQYF.

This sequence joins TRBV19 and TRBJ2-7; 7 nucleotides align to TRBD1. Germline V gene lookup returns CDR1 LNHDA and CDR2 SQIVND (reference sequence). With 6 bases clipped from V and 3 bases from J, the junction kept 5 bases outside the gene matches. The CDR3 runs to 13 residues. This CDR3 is CASRDRVGYEQYF. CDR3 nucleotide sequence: TGTGCCAGTAGAGACAGGGTTGGCTACGAGCAGTACTTC.

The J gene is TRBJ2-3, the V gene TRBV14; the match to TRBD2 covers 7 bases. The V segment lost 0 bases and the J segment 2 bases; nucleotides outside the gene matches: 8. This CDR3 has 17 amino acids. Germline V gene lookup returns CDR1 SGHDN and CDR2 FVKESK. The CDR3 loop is CASSQDQQLAITDTQYF. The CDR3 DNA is TGTGCCAGCAGCCAAGATCAGCAACTAGCGATCACAGATACGCAGTATTTT.